This T cell receptor (beta chain) was recorded in a study of blood T cell repertoires in COVID-19. Study at large: The origin of the acute and convalescent COVID-19 samples was the United States, Italy and Spain. Sample material is recorded as cDNA or gDNA derived from T cells, B-cell-depleted T cells, or PBMCs.

Source study methods: Estimated nucleated cell counts came from reference gene primer amplification. Method: immunoSEQ multiplex PCR; TCRdb's copy keeps in-frame clones and lacks some. The D gene and trimming were derived from the DNA, and the V and J assignments and clone size from that table. Of around 100,000 clones in the sample, 85% were seen once. The CDR3 spans 13 residues. Germline-derived CDR1 and CDR2 are SGHTA and FQGNSA. Trimming left V 0 bases short and J 6 bases short, with 8 bases between. This TCR came from a woman in her 70s with active or convalescent COVID-19. The sample taken for sequencing was peripheral blood. The chain carries TRBV7-2 and TRBJ1-1; D is undetermined. This chain's CDR3 is CASSLASRAEAFF. CDR3 DNA: TGTGCCAGCAGCTTAGCCTCGAGGGCTGAAGCTTTCTTT.